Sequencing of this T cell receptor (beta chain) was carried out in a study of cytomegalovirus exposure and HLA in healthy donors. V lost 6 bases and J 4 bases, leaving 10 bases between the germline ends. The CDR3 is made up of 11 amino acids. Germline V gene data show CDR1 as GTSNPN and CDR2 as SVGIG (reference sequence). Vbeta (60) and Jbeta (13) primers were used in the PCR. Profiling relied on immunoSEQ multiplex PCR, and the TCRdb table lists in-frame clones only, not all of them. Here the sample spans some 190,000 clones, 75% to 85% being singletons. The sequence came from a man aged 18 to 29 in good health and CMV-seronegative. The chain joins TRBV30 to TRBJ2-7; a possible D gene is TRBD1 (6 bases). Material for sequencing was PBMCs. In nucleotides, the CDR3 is TGTGCCTGTACAGGGAAGTACGAGCAGTACTTC. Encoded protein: CACTGKYEQYF.